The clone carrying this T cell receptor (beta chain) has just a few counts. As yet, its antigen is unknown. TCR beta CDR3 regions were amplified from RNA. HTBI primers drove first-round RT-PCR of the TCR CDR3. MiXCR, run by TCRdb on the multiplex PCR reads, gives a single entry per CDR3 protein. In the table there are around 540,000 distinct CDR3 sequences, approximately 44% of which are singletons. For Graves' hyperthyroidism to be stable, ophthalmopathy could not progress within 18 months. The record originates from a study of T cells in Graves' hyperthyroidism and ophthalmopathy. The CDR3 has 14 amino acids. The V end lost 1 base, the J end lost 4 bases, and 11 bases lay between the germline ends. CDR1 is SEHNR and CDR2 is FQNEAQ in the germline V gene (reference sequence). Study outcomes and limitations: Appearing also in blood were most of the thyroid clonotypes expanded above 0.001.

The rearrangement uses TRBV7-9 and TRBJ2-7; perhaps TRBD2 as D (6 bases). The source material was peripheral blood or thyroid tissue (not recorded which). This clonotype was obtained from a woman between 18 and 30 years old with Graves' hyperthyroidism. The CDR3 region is CASSLGRGLYEQYF. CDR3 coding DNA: TGTGCCAGCAGCTTAGGGCGGGGTCTATACGAGCAGTACTTC.